This TCR beta chain was identified in a study of cytomegalovirus exposure and HLA in healthy donors. The PCR used 60 Vbeta and 13 Jbeta primers. Here immunoSEQ multiplex PCR was the method, and the copy in TCRdb shows in-frame clones only, minus some. The sample contains some 190,000 clones, roughly 8.7% of which appear only once. This CDR3 has 13 residues. Germline V gene sequence: CDR1 MGHRA, CDR2 YSYEKL. Trimming removed 2 bases from V and 4 bases from J, with 9 bases in between. As to this clone: The antigen remains undetermined.

Study outcomes and limitations: One later analysis reportedly identified an Asian-associated ancestry cluster that showed fewer N-insertions than the roughly 620-donor mean. As a later analysis showed, a missense DCLRE1C variant was linked to trimming of TCR beta V- and J-genes. A prior analysis recorded that most TCR beta V segments were productive about 87% or about 30% of the time. More clonal expansion characterized HLA-associated TCR beta chains than equally common others in a later analysis.

The sample consisted of PBMCs. This sequence joins TRBV4-1 and TRBJ2-7, with a weak D call TRBD1 (6 bases). The clonotype was recovered from a woman in her thirties in good health and CMV-seropositive. CDR3 nucleotide sequence: TGCGCCAGCAGCCAACCTCAGGGGTACGAGCAGTACTTC. Translation gives CASSQPQGYEQYF.